This T cell receptor beta chain was observed in a study of control samples from healthy donors and cancer patients. The CDR3 is made up of 19 amino acids. Germline assignment: CDR1 LNHDA and CDR2 SQIVND (reference sequence). V gave up 2 bases and J gave up 1 base, with 18 bases separating them. The data were produced by immunoSEQ multiplex PCR, yet TCRdb's version contains in-frame clones alone and is incomplete. The sample shows about 28,000 clones, around 91% of them seen only once. The receptor comes from a middle-aged man with lung cancer. The rearrangement joins TRBV19 to TRBJ2-6; a weak D match, TRBD1 (6 bases). The sequencing input was PBMCs. This chain's CDR3 is CASSIIGQHLLSGANVLTF. The CDR3 DNA is TGTGCCAGTAGTATAATAGGACAGCATCTGTTGTCTGGGGCCAACGTCCTGACTTTC.